The 28 T cell receptor beta chains given below trace back to one sample, sequenced in a study of shared clonotypes between healthy human individuals. Here immunoSEQ multiplex PCR was the method, and the copy in TCRdb shows in-frame clones only, minus some. The sample includes under 300,000 clones, 60% to 70% seen only once; the top ten take 11%. The sequencing sample was made of memory CD4+ T cells sorted from blood. The sample's subset: CD45RA-negative fraction. The receptors derive from a man aged 25 to 45 in good health.

Regarding this clone: This may stem from a read error, because a much larger clone lies one nucleotide away. V and J are TRBV7-6 and TRBJ2-2; D unresolved. V lost 1 base and J 7 bases, leaving 4 bases between the germline ends. The CDR3 contains 12 residues. The germline gives CDR1 SGHVS, CDR2 FNYEAQ. CDR3 sequence: CASSLEDGELFF. The CDR3 region has the DNA TGTGCCAGCAGCTTAGAAGACGGGGAGCTGTTTTTT.

This rearrangement joins TRBV7-2 to TRBJ2-1; D possibly corresponds to TRBD1 (6 bases). V was trimmed by 4 bases and J by 0 bases, leaving 10 bases between them. In germline, CDR1 is SGHTA, CDR2 FQGNSA. The CDR3 covers 15 residues. CDR3 residues: CASSSDSSSYNEQFF. In DNA form, the CDR3 reads TGTGCCAGCAGCTCGGACAGCAGCTCCTACAATGAGCAGTTCTTC.

This clone was recorded many times. The chain employs TRBV5-1 and TRBJ1-2; 10 nucleotides align to TRBD1. This CDR3 region has 16 residues. Trimming took 4 bases from V and 4 from J; bases not matched to a gene: 10. Germline V CDR1 and CDR2: SGHRS, YFSETQ. The DNA of the CDR3 is TGCGCCAGCAGCGATGAGGGGACAGGGGATGGCTATGGCTACACCTTC. This gives the protein CASSDEGTGDGYGYTF.

The table lists this clone with a count of one. This sequence joins TRBV7-9 and TRBJ2-4, with D tentatively TRBD2 (6 bases). V shed 6 bases and J shed 1 base, with 19 bases lying between them. The CDR3 contains 17 residues. Looked up from germline, CDR1 is SEHNR and CDR2 is FQNEAQ (reference sequence). The CDR3 loop reads CASSRPLREVAKNIQYF. CDR3 in DNA: TGTGCCAGCAGTCGACCTTTGAGGGAGGTCGCCAAAAACATTCAGTACTTC.

The CDR3 nucleotides read TGTGCCAGTAGTATCGGGGTTGGGGACAGGGGTCAGCCCCAGCATTTT. It yields the protein CASSIGVGDRGQPQHF. This rearrangement joins TRBV19 to TRBJ1-5; 10 positions match TRBD1. The CDR3 totals 16 residues. Trimming removed 3 bases from V and 6 bases from J; junction bases left unmatched: 8. Per germline, CDR1 LNHDA and CDR2 SQIVND (reference sequence).

The V and J genes are TRBV7-9 and TRBJ2-3; D is undetermined. Germline CDR1 and CDR2: SEHNR and FQNEAQ (reference sequence). This CDR3 has 15 residues. With 6 bases removed from V and 2 bases from J, the gap between germline ends came to 15 bases. The DNA of the CDR3 is TGTGCCAGCAGACGGTGGGGAAAGGACACAGATACGCAGTATTTT. As protein: CASRRWGKDTDTQYF.

The gene calls are TRBV7-9 and TRBJ1-4; D gene ambiguous. V lost 2 bases and J lost 0, with 10 bases in between. The CDR3 contains 16 residues. Germline CDR1 and CDR2: SEHNR and FQNEAQ (reference sequence). The CDR3 DNA reads as TGTGCCAGCAGCTTACTTGGGAGCACAACTAATGAAAAACTGTTTTTT. It translates to CASSLLGSTTNEKLFF.

This sequence joins TRBV9 and TRBJ1-1, with D possibly being TRBD1 (5 bases). The CDR3 sequence is 16 residues long. In germline, CDR1 is SGDLS, CDR2 YYNGEE. V was pared by 4 bases and J by 2 bases, with 18 bases between. CDR3 coding DNA: TGTGCCAGCAGCCCTATTGACAGTGTCGAAAACACTGAAGCTTTCTTT. Translated, it gives CASSPIDSVENTEAFF. Full variable domain (missing parts from reference TRBV9 and TRBJ1-1): DSGVTQTPKHLITATGQRVTLRCSPRSGDLSVYWYQQSLDQGLQFLIQYYNGEERAKGNILERFSAQQFPDLHSELNLSSLELGDSALYFCASSPIDSVENTEAFFGQGTRLTVV.

V is TRBV5-1 and J is TRBJ2-7; 7 bases are shared with TRBD2. From germline, CDR1 is SGHRS and CDR2 YFSETQ. Unmatched junction bases numbered 2, after V lost 5 bases and J lost 3 bases. CDR3 length: 12 amino acids. DNA for the CDR3: TGCGCCAGCAGAGCGGGAAACTACGAGCAGTACTTC. Its translation is CASRAGNYEQYF. Full variable domain (missing parts from reference TRBV5-1 and TRBJ2-7): KAGVTQTPRYLIKTRGQQVTLSCSPISGHRSVSWYQQTPGQGLQFLFEYFSETQRNKGNFPGRFSGRQFSNSRSEMNVSTLELGDSALYLCASRAGNYEQYFGPGTRLTVT.

This clone was seen a few times. The CDR3 region has the DNA TGTGCCAGCAGTGAAGCGGGGGGTTGGAACATTCAGTACTTC. Protein: CASSEAGGWNIQYF. The V call is TRBV6-1, the J call TRBJ2-4, with a possible D match to TRBD2 (6 bases). Deletions cut 0 bases from V and 7 bases from J, with 10 bases between. Germline V gives CDR1 MNHNS, CDR2 SASEGT. CDR3 length equals 14 residues.

V and J are TRBV19 and TRBJ1-4, with D possibly TRBD1 on 6 matching bases. V lost 10 bases to trimming and J lost 0 bases, with 15 bases between them. This CDR3 comprises 15 residues. Germline V gives CDR1 LNHDA, CDR2 SQIVND (reference sequence). The DNA for the CDR3 is TGTGCCACCCGCGACGGGGGCGCAACTAATGAAAAACTGTTTTTT. It is translated as CATRDGGATNEKLFF.

The chain has TRBV18 and TRBJ2-4; 11 bases are shared with TRBD2. CDR1 is KGHSH, CDR2 LQKENI, per germline. The CDR3 has 18 residues. J gave up 1 base and V 3 bases, and 8 bases lay outside the gene matches. DNA of the CDR3: TGTGCCAGCTCACCGCTAGCGGGAGGCGGAACGGCCAAAAACATTCAGTACTTC. Encoded protein: CASSPLAGGGTAKNIQYF.

The genes are TRBV4-3 and TRBJ2-2; perhaps TRBD1 as D (6 bases). This CDR3 is 17 amino acids long. V gave up 0 bases and J gave up 7 bases, with 18 bases separating them. Germline lookup yields CDR1 LGHNA and CDR2 YSLEER. This chain's CDR3 is CASSQDPTGSAGGELFF. In DNA, the CDR3 is TGCGCCAGCAGCCAAGATCCTACAGGGTCGGCGGGCGGGGAGCTGTTTTTT.

The chain is built from TRBV7-9 and TRBJ1-5; D is ambiguous. Trimming took off 5 bases at V and 0 bases at J, with 8 bases between the two ends. CDR1 SEHNR and CDR2 FQNEAQ come from the germline V gene (reference sequence). This CDR3 contains 14 residues. Here the CDR3 reads CASSPGSSNQPQHF. In nucleotides, the CDR3 is TGTGCCAGCAGCCCTGGTAGTAGCAATCAGCCCCAGCATTTT.

V and J are TRBV7-9 and TRBJ2-7; TRBD2 might be the D (5 bases). The CDR3 covers 18 residues. Between the trimmed V and J ends, which lost 5 bases and 3 bases, there was a span of 26 bases. Germline values: CDR1 SEHNR, CDR2 FQNEAQ (reference sequence). Here the CDR3 DNA reads TGTGCCAGCAGCCGCCTCCTGGCCCCGGGATCGGAGGTCTACGAGCAGTACTTC. Its protein is CASSRLLAPGSEVYEQYF.

This clone was counted once. The chain recombines TRBV4-1 with TRBJ2-7; D is undetermined. This CDR3 is 13 amino acids long. The germline V and J ends were trimmed by 9 bases and 4 bases, with 16 bases remaining between them. Germline CDR1 MGHRA, CDR2 YSYEKL. This CDR3 is CARPRTDNYEQYF. The CDR3 DNA reads as TGCGCCAGACCCCGTACGGATAATTACGAGCAGTACTTC.

The gene calls are TRBV11-3 and TRBJ2-1; D uncertain. Germline lookup yields CDR1 SGHNT and CDR2 YENEEA. Trimming took off 5 bases at V and 7 bases at J, with 6 bases between the two ends. This CDR3 has 11 amino acids. CDR3 sequence reads: CASSRSNEQFF. CDR3 coding DNA: TGTGCCAGCAGCCGATCGAATGAGCAGTTCTTC.

The chain recombines TRBV5-1 with TRBJ2-7; no clear D. The CDR3 length is 13 residues. V gave up 7 bases and J gave up 1 base, with 12 bases separating them. Germline lookup yields CDR1 SGHRS and CDR2 YFSETQ. CDR3: CASVPLDSYEQYF. CDR3 coding DNA: TGCGCCAGCGTCCCCCTGGATTCCTACGAGCAGTACTTC.

The rearrangement links TRBV21-1 to TRBJ2-5; the D call in the table, TRBD1, was not verified against the DNA. TRBV21-1 is an annotated pseudogene. This CDR3 comprises 14 residues. The CDR3 here is CASSKWGLTLSQYF. The CDR3 DNA is TGTGCCAGCAGCAAATGGGGGCTTACCTTGTCCCAGTACTTC.

This clone was seen more than once but under ten times. The chain employs TRBV4-1 and TRBJ2-2; the D gene could be TRBD1 or TRBD2 (6 bases each). V lost 4 bases and J 3 bases, leaving 12 bases between the germline ends. This CDR3 region has 15 residues. Germline V gives CDR1 MGHRA, CDR2 YSYEKL. The CDR3 DNA reads TGCGCCAGCAGCCGAGGGGGGAGTGACACCGGGGAGCTGTTTTTT. It specifies CASSRGGSDTGELFF.

The chain is built from TRBV5-4 and TRBJ2-3; D remains unclear. The CDR3 has 14 amino acids. V was shortened by 1 base and J by 0 bases, with 6 bases between the two germline ends. Germline V lookup: CDR1 SGHNT, CDR2 YYREEE (reference sequence). The CDR3 coding sequence is TGTGCCAGCAGCTTGTTGTCTAGCACAGATACGCAGTATTTT. Amino acid sequence: CASSLLSSTDTQYF.

This clone is a singleton in its sample. The chain has TRBV9 and TRBJ2-1; TRBD1 matches 7 bases. The CDR3 runs 14 residues. J was trimmed by 8 bases and V by 4 bases; bases with no gene match: 9. Germline CDR1 is SGDLS and CDR2 is YYNGEE. The CDR3 nucleotides are TGTGCCAGCAGCATACGACAGGGTAGGGATGAGCAGTTCTTC. Protein sequence: CASSIRQGRDEQFF.

V gene TRBV10-3 combines with J gene TRBJ2-7; 10 bases line up with TRBD2. CDR1 is ENHRY, CDR2 SYGVKD, per germline. The CDR3 contains 14 residues. Unmatched junction bases numbered 12, after V lost 9 bases and J lost 7 bases. Here the CDR3 reads CAIREAGGGSEQYF. CDR3 sequence (DNA): TGTGCCATTAGGGAAGCGGGAGGGGGATCGGAGCAGTACTTC.

Regarding this clone: Relative to the germline gene, one junction end is altered; a read error may explain this. The chain couples TRBV7-7 to TRBJ2-1, with a possible D match to TRBD1 (5 bases). Per germline, CDR1 SSHAT and CDR2 FNYEAQ (reference sequence). The CDR3 length is 13 residues. The CDR3 DNA is TGTGCTAGCAGCCCAGGGTCCTACAATGAGCAGTTCTTC. Protein sequence: CASSPGSYNEQFF.

This clone was observed once. The chain combines TRBV18 with TRBJ2-5, with a possible D match to TRBD2 (7 bases). Germline-derived CDR1 and CDR2 are KGHSH and LQKENI. The V end was cut by 2 bases, the J end by 1 base, with 8 bases between. The CDR3 spans 14 residues. CDR3 amino acids: CASSPGGAQETQYF. The CDR3 DNA is TGTGCCAGCTCACCAGGGGGGGCCCAAGAGACCCAGTACTTC.

The V and J genes are TRBV6-1 and TRBJ2-3; 7 positions agree with TRBD2. Germline-derived CDR1 and CDR2 are MNHNS and SASEGT. This CDR3 region has 15 residues. Losses at the gene ends were 5 bases for V and 3 bases for J; bases not matched to a gene: 8. The CDR3 bases are TGTGCCAGCAGTTCGGGCCTAGCGGTTACAGATACGCAGTATTTT. This gives the protein CASSSGLAVTDTQYF.

This sequence joins TRBV7-3 and TRBJ2-1, with 8 nucleotides matching TRBD2. Germline V gene sequence: CDR1 SGHTA, CDR2 FQGTGA. This CDR3 has 15 residues. V was pared by 4 bases and J by 3 bases, with 5 bases of the junction left unmatched. The CDR3, as DNA: TGTGCCAGCAGCTCCTCGGGGGGGAACTACAATGAGCAGTTCTTC. This gives the protein CASSSSGGNYNEQFF. Drawing the rest from reference TRBV7-3 and TRBJ2-1, the complete variable domain is GAGVSQTPSNKVTEKGKYVELRCDPISGHTALYWYRQSLGQGPEFLIYFQGTGAADDSGLPNDRFFAVRPEGSVSTLKIQRTERGDSAVYLCASSSSGGNYNEQFFGPGTRLTVL.

This clone was recorded a few times. This chain connects TRBV11-2 to TRBJ1-2; no firm D call. V was shortened by 1 base and J by 8 bases, with 14 bases between the two germline ends. The CDR3 extends over 14 amino acids. Germline lookup yields CDR1 SGHAT and CDR2 FQNNGV. The CDR3 sequence: CASSLAGIGHGYTF. The CDR3 DNA reads TGTGCCAGCAGCTTAGCCGGGATAGGGCACGGCTACACCTTC.